This is a list of T cell receptor beta chains from one sample in a study of blood T cell repertoires in COVID-19. Sequencing was performed with immunoSEQ multiplex PCR; in TCRdb, only in-frame clones are kept and a portion is missing. Counted here are about 170,000 clones, approximately 91% occurring once; the ten biggest clones make up approximately 4.6%. What was sequenced was peripheral blood. The receptors were sampled from a man younger than 35 with COVID-19, enrolled during active disease. CDR3s include the opening cysteine and the closing phenylalanine or tryptophan. The D gene is left open where the match is weak. Only some rows state a clone size, as once, few, many or a class for expanded clones.

TRBD2	TRBV9	TRBJ2-1	-	TGTGCCAGCAGCGGTGGACTAGCGCGGAGCTCCTACAATGAGCAGTTCTTC	CASSGGLARSSYNEQFF
TRBD2	TRBV6-5	TRBJ2-7	-	TGTGCCAGCAGTTACACTGGACTAGCGGTTTACGAGCAGTACTTC	CASSYTGLAVYEQYF
TRBD2	TRBV19	TRBJ2-3	-	TGTGCCAGTAGTAGCCGACTAGCGGGAGGGGGTGATACGCAGTATTTT	CASSSRLAGGGDTQYF
-	TRBV10-3	TRBJ1-1	-	TGTGCCATCAGTGATCGAGGATACACTGAAGCTTTCTTT	CAISDRGYTEAFF
-	TRBV25-1	TRBJ1-1	-	TGTGCCAGCAGTGAATTTCCCCTATTGACAGCGATGAACACTGAAGCTTTCTTT	CASSEFPLLTAMNTEAFF
TRBD1	TRBV5-8	TRBJ2-1	once	TGTGCCAGCAGCTTGGAGCTACAGGGGCAAACCCGTGAGCAGTTCTTC	CASSLELQGQTREQFF
-	TRBV4-1	TRBJ1-2	few	TGCGCCAGCAGCCAAGATCTGGCTGGCTACACCTTC	CASSQDLAGYTF
-	TRBV28	TRBJ2-7	-	TGTGCCAGCGGCTCTCAGGGTTACTCCTACGAGCAGTACTTC	CASGSQGYSYEQYF
-	TRBV5-1	TRBJ1-5	-	TGCGCCAGCAGCCCAGATGGACAGAGCAATCAGCCCCAGCATTTT	CASSPDGQSNQPQHF
TRBD1	TRBV5-1	TRBJ2-7	-	TGCGCCAGCAGCGGGGGACAGGGGGAGATCCACGAGCAGTACTTC	CASSGGQGEIHEQYF
-	TRBV5-1	TRBJ1-3	-	TGCGCCAGCAGCTTCGATGGTGGGACAAACTCTGGAAACACCATATATTTT	CASSFDGGTNSGNTIYF
-	TRBV5-4	TRBJ1-1	-	TGTGCCAGCAGCACCCGGGGGAACACTGAAGCTTTCTTT	CASSTRGNTEAFF
TRBD1	TRBV6-5	TRBJ1-4	-	TGTGCCAGCCGCCACAGGGGTTCAAATGAAAAACTGCTTTTT	CASRHRGSNEKLLF
-	TRBV2	TRBJ1-4	-	TGTGCCAGCAGAGCCAGGGAAAATGAAAAACTGCTTTTT	CASRARENEKLLF
-	TRBV11-2	TRBJ1-3	-	TGTGCCAGCAGCTTCCCGACGTACCAAAACAGGGCTAGGCGGAACACCATATATTTT	CASSFPTYQNRARRNTIYF
-	TRBV24-1	TRBJ1-1	-	TGTGCCACCAGTGACCGGGGTTACACTGAAGCTTTCTTT	CATSDRGYTEAFF
TRBD1	TRBV5-6	TRBJ1-4	-	TGTGCCAGCAGCTCACCGGGACAGGGGACAACTAATGAAAAACTGTTTTTT	CASSSPGQGTTNEKLFF
-	TRBV6-5	TRBJ1-3	-	TGTGCCAGCAGTTCTCCCGGGAATGGAAACACCATATATTTT	CASSSPGNGNTIYF
TRBD1	TRBV4-1	TRBJ1-4	-	TGCGCCAGCAGCCAAGCTCGGTACAGGGGTGAAAAACTGTTTTTT	CASSQARYRGEKLFF
-	TRBV3-1/TRBV3-2	TRBJ2-5	-	TGTGCCAGCAGCCCCTATTACGGGTTGGAGACCCAGTACTTC	CASSPYYGLETQYF
-	TRBV5-1	TRBJ2-4	-	TGCGCCAGCAGCTTGGTCGGGGGTCGGGAAAACATTCAGTACTTC	CASSLVGGRENIQYF
TRBD1	TRBV7-9	TRBJ1-2	-	TGTGCCAGCAGCCCGGACAGGTTTTTTTATGGCTACACCTTC	CASSPDRFFYGYTF
TRBD1	TRBV27	TRBJ1-1	-	TGTGCCAGCAGCCCCAGGGGGCGATCCGAAGCTTTCTTT	CASSPRGRSEAFF
TRBD1	TRBV6-6	TRBJ1-4	-	TGTGCCAGCAGTCACCGCTTAGGGGGCGAGGAAAAACTGCTTTTT	CASSHRLGGEEKLLF
-	TRBV5-6	TRBJ2-7	-	TGTGCCAGCCACGTTGGGCCTTCCTACGAGCAGTACTTC	CASHVGPSYEQYF